These 20 T cell receptor beta chains were sequenced from one sample in a study of cytomegalovirus exposure and HLA in healthy donors. TCRdb's copy holds only in-frame clones and misses some; the assay was immunoSEQ multiplex PCR. The profile shows about 200,000 clones, around 84% of them singletons. Sequencing was carried out using PBMCs. Receptors originate from a woman in her twenties or thirties in good health and CMV-seropositive.

This rearrangement joins TRBV6-6 to TRBJ2-2, with 11 positions matching TRBD2. CDR3 length: 15 amino acids. Germline CDR1 and CDR2: MNHNY and SVGAGI (reference sequence). V gave up 2 bases and J gave up 6 bases; unmatched junction bases: 2. The DNA of the CDR3 is TGTGCCAGCAGTTACGTGACTAGCGGGGCCGGGGAGCTGTTTTTT. It translates to CASSYVTSGAGELFF.

This clone has just one count. The junction and the germline gene differ at one end; a read error may be behind it. V gene TRBV13 combines with J gene TRBJ1-2; 7 bases match TRBD1. Germline V gene lookup returns CDR1 PRHDT and CDR2 FYEKMQ (reference sequence). CDR3 length equals 14 residues. CDR3 sequence: CASNLRQGDLGYTF. For the CDR3, the DNA is TGTGCCAGCAACTTACGGCAGGGGGATCTGGGCTACACCTTC.

This sequence joins TRBV6-6 and TRBJ1-2; a weak D match, TRBD1 (5 bases). This CDR3 has 14 amino acids. V lost 5 bases and J 0 bases, leaving 10 bases between the germline ends. Germline CDR1 reads MNHNY; CDR2 reads SVGAGI (reference sequence). CDR3 sequence: CASSLQESNYGYTF. The CDR3 nucleotides are TGTGCCAGCAGTCTACAGGAGTCTAACTATGGCTACACCTTC.

The chain recombines TRBV2 with TRBJ2-1, with D perhaps TRBD2 (6 bases). This CDR3 spans 19 amino acids. V shed 3 bases and J shed 0 bases, with 21 bases lying between them. Germline V gene lookup returns CDR1 SNHLY and CDR2 FYNNEI. In nucleotides, the CDR3 is TGTGCCAGCAGTGATTCCGCTGTCCGGGAGTTCAGCTCCTACAATGAGCAGTTCTTC. It translates to CASSDSAVREFSSYNEQFF.

This clone showed up just once. The gene calls are TRBV30 and TRBJ2-4; 7 bases match TRBD2. Germline loops: CDR1 GTSNPN, CDR2 SVGIG (reference sequence). V was pared by 5 bases and J by 11 bases, with 12 bases of the junction left unmatched. CDR3 size: 13 residues. CDR3 sequence reads: CAWGARTSDLQYF. In DNA form, the CDR3 reads TGTGCCTGGGGGGCGAGGACTAGTGATCTTCAGTACTTC. Filled out from reference TRBV30 and TRBJ2-4, the complete variable domain reads SQTIHQWPATLVQPVGSPLSLECTVEGTSNPNLYWYRQAAGRGLQLLFYSVGIGQISSEVPQNLSASRPQDRQFILSSKKLLLSDSGFYLCAWGARTSDLQYFGAGTRLSVL.

The chain recombines TRBV9 with TRBJ2-3; D is undetermined. The CDR3 extends over 13 amino acids. V lost 2 bases to trimming and J lost 4 bases, with 8 bases between them. Germline assignment: CDR1 SGDLS and CDR2 YYNGEE. CDR3 loop: CASSVAVPDTQYF. In nucleotides, the CDR3 is TGTGCCAGCAGCGTGGCAGTGCCAGATACGCAGTATTTT. Supplemented by reference TRBV9 and TRBJ2-3, the full variable domain reads DSGVTQTPKHLITATGQRVTLRCSPRSGDLSVYWYQQSLDQGLQFLIQYYNGEERAKGNILERFSAQQFPDLHSELNLSSLELGDSALYFCASSVAVPDTQYFGPGTRLTVL.

The V call is TRBV6-6, the J call TRBJ1-3; D ambiguous. CDR1 MNHNY and CDR2 SVGAGI come from the germline V gene (reference sequence). CDR3 length equals 14 residues. V was clipped by 7 bases and J by 0 bases, with 10 bases between them. This chain's CDR3 is CASTFGSSGNTIYF. As DNA, the CDR3 is TGTGCCAGCACTTTTGGGAGCTCTGGAAACACCATATATTTT.

This sequence joins TRBV6-6 and TRBJ1-2, with D unresolved. Trimming stripped 5 bases from V and 4 bases from J, with 14 bases between. The CDR3 is 14 amino acids. Germline CDR1 MNHNY, CDR2 SVGAGI (reference sequence). CDR3: CASSPQDSSYGYTF. CDR3 DNA: TGTGCCAGCAGTCCCCAGGATTCCTCCTATGGCTACACCTTC.

Concerning this clone: The sample carries other DNA sequences with the same CDR3. The rearrangement uses TRBV29-1 and TRBJ1-2, with D possibly being TRBD1 (5 bases). V was clipped by 1 base and J by 6 bases, with 6 bases between them. The CDR3 totals 11 residues. Germline V CDR1 and CDR2: SQVTM, ANQGSEA. In nucleotides, the CDR3 is TGCAGCGTTGAAGGGGGGGATGGCTACACCTTC. This encodes CSVEGGDGYTF.

This clone was recorded only once. This chain uses TRBV28 with TRBJ2-7; D is unresolved. The CDR3 extends over 12 amino acids. With 6 bases removed from V and 4 bases from J, the gap between germline ends came to 10 bases. The germline V gene encodes CDR1 MDHEN and CDR2 SYDVKM. CDR3 sequence reads: CASSLLRYEQYF. The CDR3 DNA reads as TGTGCCAGCAGCTTACTCCGTTACGAGCAGTACTTC.

The chain couples TRBV5-6 to TRBJ2-3; 7 positions match TRBD2. Trimming at V came to 4 bases and at J to 4 bases, leaving 6 bases not matched to a gene. The germline V gene encodes CDR1 SGHDT and CDR2 YYEEEE. The CDR3 has 14 amino acids. The CDR3 coding sequence is TGTGCCAGCAGCCCCCTGACTAGCTCAGATACGCAGTATTTT. This encodes CASSPLTSSDTQYF.

The CDR3: CASSPIAGGNSYNEQFF. DNA for the CDR3: TGCGCCAGCAGCCCAATAGCGGGAGGGAACTCCTACAATGAGCAGTTCTTC. The chain is built from TRBV4-1 and TRBJ2-1; 11 nucleotides agree with TRBD2. Looked up from germline, CDR1 is MGHRA and CDR2 is YSYEKL. The CDR3 consists of 17 residues. V lost 4 bases to trimming and J lost 0 bases; unmatched junction nucleotides: 5.

This chain links TRBV6-5 with TRBJ2-7; TRBD2 matches at 7 bases. V lost 0 bases to trimming and J lost 5 bases; unmatched junction nucleotides: 4. From germline, CDR1 is MNHEY and CDR2 SVGAGI. There are 14 residues in the CDR3. In DNA, the CDR3 is TGTGCCAGCAGTTACTCGGGGGGGGTTAACGAGCAGTACTTC. Protein: CASSYSGGVNEQYF.

This clone came up a few times. The CDR3 is CATAGTGSYEQYF. CDR3 DNA sequence: TGTGCCACGGCCGGGACAGGCTCCTACGAGCAGTACTTC. This chain connects TRBV28 to TRBJ2-7; TRBD1 agrees at 8 bases. The CDR3 runs 13 residues. CDR1 is MDHEN and CDR2 is SYDVKM in the germline V gene. J was trimmed by 0 bases and V by 10 bases; bases with no gene match: 5.

J is TRBJ1-5 and V is TRBV9, with D possibly TRBD1 on 5 matching bases. This CDR3 contains 14 residues. Per germline, CDR1 SGDLS and CDR2 YYNGEE. The germline V and J ends were trimmed by 4 bases and 5 bases, with 13 bases remaining between them. The CDR3 sequence is CASSSTVGYQPQHF. In nucleotides, the CDR3 is TGTGCCAGCAGCTCGACAGTAGGGTATCAGCCCCAGCATTTT.

V and J are TRBV7-2 and TRBJ2-7; D remains unclear. V lost 5 bases and J 0 bases, leaving 11 bases between the germline ends. Germline loops: CDR1 SGHTA, CDR2 FQGNSA. CDR3 size: 14 residues. The DNA of the CDR3 is TGTGCCAGCAGCCTCGTGGCCCCCTCCTACGAGCAGTACTTC. It specifies CASSLVAPSYEQYF.

The chain employs TRBV6-5 and TRBJ1-4; 7 nucleotides match TRBD1. The CDR3 loop spans 15 amino acids. Trimming at V came to 6 bases and at J to 8 bases, leaving 12 bases not matched to a gene. Germline assignment: CDR1 MNHEY and CDR2 SVGAGI. CDR3 loop: CASRAAGGLGEKLFF. The CDR3 DNA is TGTGCCAGCAGGGCCGCAGGGGGACTTGGCGAAAAACTGTTTTTT.

This clone has ten or more counts. The V call is TRBV2, the J call TRBJ2-2; TRBD1 matches at 8 bases. The V and J ends lost 8 bases and 6 bases, in that order; junction bases with no gene match: 8. Germline CDR1 reads SNHLY; CDR2 reads FYNNEI. The CDR3 is made up of 14 amino acids. The DNA for the CDR3 is TGTGCCAGCTCGACAGGGGTAGTTCCCGGGGAGCTGTTTTTT. Translation gives CASSTGVVPGELFF.

This sequence joins TRBV14 and TRBJ1-1, with unresolved D. Germline CDR1 reads SGHDN; CDR2 reads FVKESK. The CDR3 covers 14 residues. Trimming left V 8 bases short and J 1 base short, with 14 bases between. The CDR3 loop reads CASRVGSANTEAFF. The CDR3 DNA reads TGTGCCAGCCGCGTCGGGTCAGCGAACACTGAAGCTTTCTTT.

The chain has TRBV29-1 and TRBJ2-3; D is unclear. Germline CDR1 and CDR2: SQVTM and ANQGSEA. Trimming pared 5 bases from V and 2 bases from J, leaving 8 bases between. CDR3 size: 12 residues. CDR3 in amino acids: CSVPVYTDTQYF. The CDR3 DNA reads TGCAGCGTTCCTGTCTACACAGATACGCAGTATTTT.